Shown below are 25 T cell receptor beta chains from a single sample sequenced in a study of blood T cell repertoires in COVID-19. Generated by immunoSEQ multiplex PCR, the TCRdb table keeps only in-frame clones and is missing some. The sample has approximately 300,000 clones; 90% are singletons. The sample was peripheral blood. These receptors all come from a woman aged 45 to 65 with COVID-19, enrolled during active disease.

J is TRBJ1-2 and V is TRBV30, with D uncertain. CDR3 length: 15 amino acids. From germline, CDR1 is GTSNPN and CDR2 SVGIG (reference sequence). V shed 0 bases and J shed 6 bases, with 17 bases lying between them. The CDR3 bases are TGTGCCTGGAGTGTACTACGAGTTCTTTCTCATGGCTACACCTTC. Its protein is CAWSVLRVLSHGYTF.

The chain couples TRBV11-3 to TRBJ2-1, with 12 positions matching TRBD2. Losses at the gene ends were 5 bases for V and 4 bases for J; bases not matched to a gene: 6. The CDR3 consists of 16 residues. Germline V CDR1 and CDR2: SGHNT, YENEEA. As DNA, the CDR3 is TGTGCCAGCAGCCATACCCTAGCGGGAGGGTACAATGAGCAGTTCTTC. It yields the protein CASSHTLAGGYNEQFF.

A note on this clone: The sample holds other DNA sequences that translate to the same CDR3. The chain employs TRBV5-1 and TRBJ1-1; possible D gene TRBD1, 5 bases. The ends were cut back, 2 bases at V and 3 bases at J, with 5 bases in the middle. Germline CDR1 and CDR2: SGHRS and YFSETQ. This CDR3 has 12 amino acids. The DNA for the CDR3 is TGCGCCAGCAGCTTAGGGGACACTGAAGCTTTCTTT. Translation gives CASSLGDTEAFF.

The chain uses TRBV30 and TRBJ2-2, with TRBD2 matching over 7 bases. With V trimmed by 0 bases and J by 5 bases, 3 bases remained unmatched. This CDR3 comprises 14 residues. Germline CDR1 and CDR2: GTSNPN and SVGIG (reference sequence). The CDR3 protein is CAWSVGRRTGELFF. The CDR3 DNA is TGTGCCTGGAGTGTCGGGAGGAGGACCGGGGAGCTGTTTTTT.

The chain has TRBV3-1 (or the pseudogene TRBV3-2) and TRBJ2-3, with 7 bases fitting TRBD1. V was clipped by 1 base and J by 0 bases; unmatched bases: 7. In germline, CDR1 is LGHDT, CDR2 YNNKEL (reference sequence). This CDR3 spans 17 amino acids. The CDR3 here is CASSQGFSGGSTDTQYF. DNA for the CDR3: TGTGCCAGCAGCCAAGGGTTTTCAGGGGGAAGCACAGATACGCAGTATTTT.

Only one count was recorded for this clone. The CDR3 nucleotides read TGCAGTGCCTCGCTGAGCACTGAAGCTTTCTTT. It encodes CSASLSTEAFF. The V and J genes are TRBV20-1 and TRBJ1-1; unclear D gene. CDR3 length equals 11 residues. V lost 6 bases and J lost 4, with 9 bases in between. CDR1 DFQATT and CDR2 SNEGSKA come from the germline V gene (reference sequence).

The J gene is TRBJ2-3, the V gene TRBV29-1; D possibly corresponds to TRBD2 (5 bases). The CDR3 loop spans 16 amino acids. Germline values: CDR1 SQVTM, CDR2 ANQGSEA. Trimming cost V 5 bases and J 0 bases, with 18 bases left between them. CDR3 in amino acids: CSVLPRVAASTDTQYF. CDR3 nucleotide sequence: TGCAGCGTTCTCCCGAGGGTAGCAGCTAGCACAGATACGCAGTATTTT.

The rearrangement uses TRBV19 and TRBJ1-2, with D maybe TRBD1 (6 bases). CDR1 and CDR2 (germline): LNHDA, SQIVND (reference sequence). Trimming stripped 1 base from V and 0 bases from J, with 15 bases between. CDR3 size: 17 residues. CDR3 sequence (DNA): TGTGCCAGTAGTATAGGGGCAGGGGCCTGGGCTAACTATGGCTACACCTTC. It yields the protein CASSIGAGAWANYGYTF.

The rearrangement joins TRBV5-4 to TRBJ1-2, with 7 bases lining up with TRBD1. After removal of 4 bases from V and 8 bases from J, the junction contained 11 bases not matched to a gene. Germline V gene data show CDR1 as SGHNT and CDR2 as YYREEE (reference sequence). The CDR3 loop spans 14 amino acids. The CDR3 is CASSSRTGAQGYTF. The DNA for the CDR3 is TGTGCCAGCAGCAGCCGTACAGGGGCGCAAGGCTACACCTTC.

Worth noting for this clone: The sample holds other DNA sequences that translate to the same CDR3. The chain recombines TRBV5-5 with TRBJ1-1; maybe TRBD1 (5 bases). The CDR3 has 14 residues. Trimming took 0 bases from V and 7 from J, leaving 13 bases between them. Germline-derived CDR1 and CDR2 are SGHKS and YYEKEE (reference sequence). The DNA for the CDR3 is TGTGCCAGCAGCTTGGGGGCGGGGCCACTTGAAGCTTTCTTT. Translating gives CASSLGAGPLEAFF.

This chain connects TRBV11-3 to TRBJ2-3; 7 positions agree with TRBD2. Trimming took 2 bases from V and 5 from J; bases not matched to a gene: 10. Germline values: CDR1 SGHNT, CDR2 YENEEA. This CDR3 contains 16 residues. The CDR3 is CASSLSSVAGVDTQYF. The CDR3 nucleotides read TGTGCCAGCAGCTTAAGTTCGGTGGCGGGAGTAGATACGCAGTATTTT.

On this clone itself: The same CDR3 also results from other DNA sequences found in this sample. The rearrangement links TRBV18 to TRBJ1-1; unclear D gene. The V end lost 3 bases, the J end lost 0 bases, and 5 bases lay between the germline ends. Germline CDR1 and CDR2: KGHSH and LQKENI. The CDR3 totals 13 residues. CDR3 in DNA: TGTGCCAGCTCACCCCAGATGAACACTGAAGCTTTCTTT. This encodes CASSPQMNTEAFF.

The J gene is TRBJ2-7, the V gene TRBV7-7; a weak D match, TRBD2 (5 bases). This CDR3 region has 14 residues. Per germline, CDR1 SSHAT and CDR2 FNYEAQ (reference sequence). The V gene lost 5 bases and the J gene lost 0 bases, with 11 bases spanning the gap. The CDR3 loop reads CASSTNRDSYEQYF. Written as DNA, the CDR3 is TGTGCCAGCAGCACTAACCGGGACTCCTACGAGCAGTACTTC.

This clone was seen many times. This rearrangement joins TRBV19 to TRBJ1-1, with D possibly TRBD1 on 6 matching bases. The germline V and J ends were trimmed by 4 bases and 1 base, with 16 bases remaining between them. The germline V gene has CDR1 LNHDA and CDR2 SQIVND (reference sequence). The CDR3 covers 16 residues. CDR3 protein: CASSKTGSLRNTEAFF. The CDR3 bases are TGTGCCAGTAGTAAAACAGGGTCGTTAAGGAACACTGAAGCTTTCTTT.

A word on this clone: The same CDR3 can be traced to other DNA sequences in this sample. The chain links TRBV5-1 to TRBJ2-7, with TRBD2 identical over 9 bases. The germline gives CDR1 SGHRS, CDR2 YFSETQ. The CDR3 extends over 15 amino acids. The junction had 3 bases not matched to a gene; V was cut back by 0 bases and J by 2 bases. The CDR3 here is CASSLGLAGPYEQYF. CDR3 DNA: TGCGCCAGCAGCTTGGGCCTAGCGGGACCCTACGAGCAGTACTTC. The whole variable domain, remainder taken from reference TRBV5-1 and TRBJ2-7, is KAGVTQTPRYLIKTRGQQVTLSCSPISGHRSVSWYQQTPGQGLQFLFEYFSETQRNKGNFPGRFSGRQFSNSRSEMNVSTLELGDSALYLCASSLGLAGPYEQYFGPGTRLTVT.

The chain couples TRBV14 to TRBJ1-3, with 10 bases lining up with TRBD1. The CDR3 runs to 17 residues. The V gene end was trimmed by 1 base and the J gene end by 4 bases; junction bases not matched to a gene: 7. CDR1 and CDR2 from the germline V gene are SGHDN and FVKESK. Here the CDR3 reads CASSQAGTGVFGNTIYF. The CDR3 DNA reads TGTGCCAGCAGCCAAGCCGGGACAGGGGTGTTCGGAAACACCATATATTTT.

The J gene is TRBJ2-6, the V gene TRBV18, with 10 bases identical to TRBD1. Germline V lookup: CDR1 KGHSH, CDR2 LQKENI. There are 16 residues in the CDR3. V was clipped by 8 bases and J by 4 bases; unmatched bases: 8. For the CDR3, the DNA is TGTGCCAGCCGTCCCGGGACAGGGGTGGGGGCCAACGTCCTGACTTTC. Amino acids: CASRPGTGVGANVLTF.

V and J are TRBV6-6 and TRBJ1-4; 8 nucleotides match TRBD1. With V trimmed by 0 bases and J by 3 bases, 0 bases remained unmatched. CDR3 length equals 15 residues. Looked up from germline, CDR1 is MNHNY and CDR2 is SVGAGI (reference sequence). CDR3: CASSYSGQANEKLFF. The CDR3 region has the DNA TGTGCCAGCAGTTACTCGGGACAGGCTAATGAAAAACTGTTTTTT.

The chain couples TRBV7-9 to TRBJ1-5, with D tentatively TRBD1 (5 bases). The V gene lost 6 bases and the J gene lost 5 bases, with 8 bases spanning the gap. Germline V gene data show CDR1 as SEHNR and CDR2 as FQNEAQ (reference sequence). CDR3 length: 12 residues. The CDR3 sequence is CASSRGDQPQHF. The DNA for the CDR3 is TGTGCCAGCAGTAGGGGTGATCAGCCCCAGCATTTT. Combining the CDR3 with reference TRBV7-9 and TRBJ1-5 gives the whole variable domain DTGVSQNPRHKITKRGQNVTFRCDPISEHNRLYWYRQTLGQGPEFLTYFQNEAQLEKSRLLSDRFSAERPKGSFSTLEIQRTEQGDSAMYLCASSRGDQPQHFGDGTRLSIL.

This chain uses TRBV7-9 with TRBJ1-2, with D possibly matching TRBD1 (5 bases). V dropped 5 bases and J dropped 7 bases, with 17 bases sitting between them. CDR3 length equals 14 residues. CDR1 is SEHNR and CDR2 is FQNEAQ in the germline V gene (reference sequence). The CDR3 bases are TGTGCCAGCAGCCCAAGTAGGGGATTTGGTGGCTACACCTTC. It translates to CASSPSRGFGGYTF.

The chain employs TRBV30 and TRBJ1-2; TRBD1 might be the D (6 bases). V was pared by 8 bases and J by 2 bases, with 12 bases between. The length of the CDR3 is 12 residues. The germline gives CDR1 GTSNPN, CDR2 SVGIG (reference sequence). The CDR3 DNA follows: TGTGCCGGGGGCGGGGGAAACTATGGCTACACCTTC. It encodes CAGGGGNYGYTF.

The gene calls are TRBV30 and TRBJ1-5; 7 nucleotides agree with TRBD1. The CDR3 is made up of 13 amino acids. Unmatched junction bases numbered 6, after V lost 3 bases and J lost 7 bases. The germline CDR1 and CDR2 sequences are GTSNPN and SVGIG (reference sequence). In DNA form, the CDR3 reads TGTGCCTGGAGGGCCCAGGGGGACCAGCCCCAGCATTTT. It specifies CAWRAQGDQPQHF.

This clone was counted once. The chain has TRBV7-8 and TRBJ2-1; D is undetermined. V was trimmed by 1 base and J by 6 bases, leaving 16 bases between them. The CDR3 has 16 amino acids. CDR1 is SGHVS and CDR2 is FQNEAQ in the germline V gene. In DNA form, the CDR3 reads TGTGCCAGCAGCTTAGAATTATGGCGGCTTTTCAATGAGCAGTTCTTC. Amino acids: CASSLELWRLFNEQFF.

J is TRBJ1-2 and V is TRBV6-5; 10 nucleotides match TRBD1. This CDR3 has 16 amino acids. Germline V lookup: CDR1 MNHEY, CDR2 SVGAGI. The V segment lost 0 bases and the J segment 8 bases; nucleotides outside the gene matches: 9. The CDR3 spells CASSYSPSGTGVGYTF. CDR3 nucleotide sequence: TGTGCCAGCAGTTACTCGCCGAGCGGGACAGGGGTCGGCTACACCTTC.

This sequence joins TRBV13 and TRBJ2-2; 7 bases fit TRBD2. This CDR3 comprises 17 residues. Germline CDR1 reads PRHDT; CDR2 reads FYEKMQ (reference sequence). V lost 0 bases, J lost 4 bases, and 8 bases stayed unmatched. The chain's CDR3 is CASSLGLAGVATGELFF. The CDR3 bases are TGTGCCAGCAGCTTAGGCCTGGCGGGAGTGGCCACCGGGGAGCTGTTTTTT.